These T cell receptor beta chains were read from a single sample in a study of cytomegalovirus exposure and HLA in healthy donors. This table comes from immunoSEQ multiplex PCR, and its TCRdb copy is limited to in-frame clones, with some not included. The table shows 150,000 or so clones, with more than 75% occurring only once. Source material: PBMCs. Every receptor here comes from a man in his thirties or forties in good health and CMV-seropositive. The CDR3 runs from the conserved cysteine through the conserved F or W. D genes are given only for firm matches. Not all rows give a size; the values are once, few, many and, for expanded clones, a class.

16	.	TRBV4-1	TRBJ2-1	.	TGCGCCAGCAGCCAAGGTCCCATGAGCTCCTACAATGAGCAGTTCTTC	CASSQGPMSSYNEQFF
15	.	TRBV10-3	TRBJ1-5	.	TGTGCCATCAATGATGGGGGGGAAGGCAATCAGCCCCAGCATTTT	CAINDGGEGNQPQHF
13	TRBD1	TRBV7-9	TRBJ1-5	.	TGTGCCAGCAGCACGGACAGGCTGCAGCCCCAGCATTTT	CASSTDRLQPQHF
12	TRBD1	TRBV30	TRBJ1-2	.	TGTGCCTGGACCTGGACAGGCTATGGCTACACCTTC	CAWTWTGYGYTF
14	.	TRBV28	TRBJ1-2	.	TGTGCCAGCCTAGACCTGACAGAAAACTATGGCTACACCTTC	CASLDLTENYGYTF
13	.	TRBV28	TRBJ2-7	.	TGTGCCAGCAGTAACAGGGTCTCCTACGAGCAGTACTTC	CASSNRVSYEQYF
16	.	TRBV5-5	TRBJ2-2	.	TGTGCCAGCAGCTCGGACAGGGTGGGAGGGACCGGGGAGCTGTTTTTT	CASSSDRVGGTGELFF
11	.	TRBV29-1	TRBJ2-2	.	TGCAGCGCAACAGCCACCGGGGAGCTGTTTTTT	CSATATGELFF
14	TRBD1	TRBV6-4	TRBJ1-5	.	TGTGCCAGCAGGGGACAGGGGAACAATCAGCCCCAGCATTTT	CASRGQGNNQPQHF
12	.	TRBV5-6	TRBJ2-5	.	TGTGCCAGCAGCTTGTCGGAAGAGACCCAGTACTTC	CASSLSEETQYF
15	.	TRBV9	TRBJ2-3	.	TGTGCCAGCAGCGTCGGTGGTGGTGGCACAGATACGCAGTATTTT	CASSVGGGGTDTQYF
14	.	TRBV28	TRBJ2-2	.	TGTGCCAGCAGTTTGGCGGGGGCTCCCGGGGAGCTGTTTTTT	CASSLAGAPGELFF
16	TRBD2	TRBV12-5	TRBJ2-3	once	TGTGCTAGTGGTTCAACTTCTCCGGGACTAGCGGGTACGCAGTATTTT	CASGSTSPGLAGTQYF
15	.	TRBV6-6	TRBJ1-6	.	TGTGCCAGCAGTTACGGGGCCAGGGAGGGTTCACCCCTCCACTTT	CASSYGAREGSPLHF
14	.	TRBV6-5	TRBJ2-7	.	TGTGCCAGCAGTACGAACTCCAGGATACGTGAGCAGTACTTC	CASSTNSRIREQYF
16	.	TRBV9	TRBJ2-5	.	TGTGCCAGCAGCGCCCCACCCGGACAAGCCCAAGAGACCCAGTACTTC	CASSAPPGQAQETQYF
15	TRBD1	TRBV6-1	TRBJ2-7	.	TGTGCCAGCAGCCCCACCGGGACAGAATACTACGAGCAGTACTTC	CASSPTGTEYYEQYF
14	.	TRBV19	TRBJ2-7	.	TGTGCCAGTAGCACAGGGCGAAGCTCCTACGAGCAGTACTTC	CASSTGRSSYEQYF
16	TRBD2	TRBV9	TRBJ2-4	.	TGTGCCAGCAGCGTAGGGGTAGCGGGAGGGCAAAACATTCAGTACTTC	CASSVGVAGGQNIQYF
13	.	TRBV5-1	TRBJ2-7	.	TGCGCCAGCAGCTTGGCCGACTTCTACGAGCAGTACTTC	CASSLADFYEQYF
15	.	TRBV7-2	TRBJ2-7	.	TGTGCCAGCAGCAGAACTAGCCAAAGCTCCTACGAGCAGTACTTC	CASSRTSQSSYEQYF
12	.	TRBV28	TRBJ1-5	.	TGTGCCACCCTGACAGTCAAGAAGCCCCAGCATTTT	CATLTVKKPQHF
14	.	TRBV19	TRBJ1-5	.	TGTGCCAGTAGTATCGTCGGGGGGGATCAGCCCCAGCATTTT	CASSIVGGDQPQHF
14	.	TRBV10-3	TRBJ2-5	.	TGTGCCATCAGTGAGGAGGGCGGGCAAGAGACCCAGTACTTC	CAISEEGGQETQYF
14	TRBD1	TRBV10-3	TRBJ2-4	.	TGTGCCATCAGCGACGTGACAGGGGTCAACATTCAGTACTTC	CAISDVTGVNIQYF
15	.	TRBV7-3	TRBJ2-1	.	TGTGCCAGCAGCCCCCAGACTAATTTAAACAATGAGCAGTTCTTC	CASSPQTNLNNEQFF
15	.	TRBV10-3	TRBJ2-5	.	TGTGCCATCATTCTGAAGACAGCTTCCCAGGAGACCCAGTACTTC	CAIILKTASQETQYF
11	.	TRBV20-1	TRBJ1-1	.	TGCAGTGCTAGACCTTATTCTGAAGCTTTCTTT	CSARPYSEAFF
13	TRBD1	TRBV11-1	TRBJ2-7	.	TGTGCCAGCAGCCCCAGGGGGCCCTACGAGCAGTACTTC	CASSPRGPYEQYF
17	.	TRBV13	TRBJ2-6	.	TGTGCCAGCACCATCCTCGTGGGGCTCTCTGGGGCCAACGTCCTGACTTTC	CASTILVGLSGANVLTF
15	TRBD1	TRBV2	TRBJ1-5	.	TGTGCCAGCAGTAAAGACAGGGGGCTCTATCAGCCCCAGCATTTT	CASSKDRGLYQPQHF
17	.	TRBV10-2	TRBJ2-1	once	TGCGCCAGCAGTGAGTCGCGCGGGGCGAGCTCCTACAATGAGCAGTTCTTC	CASSESRGASSYNEQFF
13	TRBD2	TRBV7-2	TRBJ2-1	.	TGTGCCAGCAGCGAGTCAGCGGGAGGGCCCCAGTTCTTC	CASSESAGGPQFF
16	.	TRBV19	TRBJ2-5	.	TGTGCCAGTAGTAGTGGAGCAGGAGGACGCCAAGAGACCCAGTACTTC	CASSSGAGGRQETQYF
13	.	TRBV6-6	TRBJ2-2	.	TGTGCCAGCAGTTACTCGACCAGGCTTGAGCTGTTTTTT	CASSYSTRLELFF
15	.	TRBV6-1	TRBJ2-5	.	TGTGCCAGCAGTCGGTCCCCGGACAGCCAAGAGACCCAGTACTTC	CASSRSPDSQETQYF
14	.	TRBV28	TRBJ1-4	.	TGTGCCAGCAGTTTCGGGGGGCTGATCGGAGAACTGTTTTTT	CASSFGGLIGELFF
12	.	TRBV28	TRBJ2-7	.	TGTGCCACAGCCCGGGGGACCTACGAGCAGTACTTC	CATARGTYEQYF
15	TRBD1	TRBV18	TRBJ2-2	.	TGTGCCAGCTCACCTACGATGACAGGGACCGGGGAGCTGTTTTTT	CASSPTMTGTGELFF
17	TRBD2	TRBV19	TRBJ2-2	.	TGTGCCAGTAGTCCTATGGTAGCGGGAGCTGGGACCGGGGAGCTGTTTTTT	CASSPMVAGAGTGELFF
18	TRBD1	TRBV12-5	TRBJ1-2	.	TGTGCTAGTGCCGCCGCCGGGACAGGGCTTTATTTAGCCTATGGCTACACCTTC	CASAAAGTGLYLAYGYTF
15	.	TRBV7-3	TRBJ2-1	.	TGTGCCAGCAGCTTAACTAGCGGACTCTACAATGAGCAGTTCTTC	CASSLTSGLYNEQFF
12	.	TRBV5-6	TRBJ1-1	.	TGTGCCAGCAGCTTGCGGGGCACTGAAGCTTTCTTT	CASSLRGTEAFF
12	TRBD2	TRBV7-3	TRBJ2-7	.	TGTGCCAGCAGCTCCTCTAGCGGGAGGCAATACTTC	CASSSSSGRQYF
13	.	TRBV7-9	TRBJ2-1	.	TGTGCCAGCAGCTTAGTCTCTAACAATGAGCAGTTCTTC	CASSLVSNNEQFF